The T cell receptor (beta chain) described here comes from a study of shared clonotypes between healthy human individuals. Looking at the study overall: Three CD4 naive, three CD4 memory, two CD8 naive and one CD8 memory plate were used per donor.

Generated by immunoSEQ multiplex PCR, the TCRdb table keeps only in-frame clones and is missing some. The sample records about 670,000 clones, more than 70% being singletons. Points on this clone: Antigen: not known.

This CDR3 region has 12 residues. Germline assignment: CDR1 MNHEY and CDR2 SMNVEV (reference sequence). The V and J ends lost 8 bases and 6 bases respectively, with 13 bases between them. Findings and limits, study-wide: Donor scarcity curtailed the genetic and exposure-history diversity represented herein.

This TCR was sampled from a woman aged 25 to 39 in good health. Material: memory CD4+ T cells sorted from blood. As for subset: CD45RA-negative fraction. The chain joins TRBV27 to TRBJ1-1; D gene uncertain. For the CDR3, the DNA is TGTGCCAGCCGATCGTGGGGAGCTGAAGCTTTCTTT. It specifies CASRSWGAEAFF.